The clone carrying this T cell receptor beta chain was seen only a few times. No antigen is known for it. The library targeted TCRbeta and was prepared with unique molecular identifiers. TCRdb independently ran MiXCR on the PCR reads; one entry per CDR3 protein. The sample has about 510,000 distinct CDR3 sequences, about an eighth seen once; the top ten hold about 14%. CDR3 length: 13 residues. In germline, CDR1 is DFQATT, CDR2 SNEGSKA (reference sequence). Trimming took 6 bases from V and 4 from J; bases not matched to a gene: 5. The data belong to a study of T-cell reconstitution after alpha-beta-depleted transplantation in children. Points from the study as a whole: It was newly produced T cells that mostly accounted for T-cell counts and diversity one year after transplant. Where alpha-beta T cells came from about two months after transplant was reportedly several hundred expanded graft clones. Several patients had high TCRbeta diversity at day 60; it came from surviving recipient T cells and thymic progenitors.

The specimen comprised PBMCs, mostly from graft donor cells, sampled 180 days after TCRalphabeta/CD19-depleted stem cell transplant. The chain has TRBV20-1 and TRBJ2-1; 8 bases map to TRBD1. This TCR was sampled from a female patient between 2 and 15 years old who had a stem cell transplant for aplastic anemia, so the T cells may come from the graft donor. The CDR3, as DNA: TGCAGTGCCCCGCACAGGGGGTACAATGAGCAGTTCTTC. Its translation: CSAPHRGYNEQFF.